Included here is one T cell receptor (beta chain) sequence, with context. The sample holds many counts of this clonotype. Its antigen is still unknown. One junction end does not reproduce the germline sequence, and a read error may be involved. From cysteine to phenylalanine, the CDR3 is 11 amino acids long. Just the 33-base CDR3 DNA is kept, in frame starting at base 1. Taken from the germline V gene, the CDR1 and CDR2 loops are MDHEN and SYDVKM. These data are taken from a study (dated by TCRdb to between 2015 and 2016). Library prep was done by RT-PCR. The instrument was an Illumina MiSeq. TCRdb applied fastp at Q25 and MiXCR to the public reads, then kept only in-frame beta chains. Identical CDR3 proteins give one entry, which carries the most common genes and DNA. This sample gives more than 550,000 distinct CDR3 sequences in total; 14% of them show up just once. Jointly, the top ten make up 3.6% of the sample.

Sample: memory CD4+ T cells from blood. The sequence was collected from a female donor in good health, serving as a healthy control. The sequence is built from TRBV28 and TRBJ2-1; TRBD1 fits 7 bases in the junction. At the DNA level, the sequence is TGTGCCAGCAGTTTGAGGGACAGCAGGTCCTTC. Translated, this gives CASSLRDSRSF. Reference TRBV28 and TRBJ2-1 proteins supply the regions before and after the CDR3; the full variable domain is: DVKVTQSSRYLVKRTGEKVFLECVQDMDHENMFWYRQDPGLGLRLIYFSYDVKMKEKGDIPEGYSVSREKKERFSLILESASTNQTSMYLCASSLRDSRSFGPGTRLTVL.